This is a list of T cell receptor beta chains from one sample in a study of blood T cell repertoires in COVID-19. Here immunoSEQ multiplex PCR was the method, and the copy in TCRdb shows in-frame clones only, minus some. The repertoire holds around 190,000 clones, with around 76% as singletons. Sequenced material: peripheral blood. The receptors were gathered from a woman aged 55-70 years with COVID-19, enrolled during active disease. The CDR3 runs from the conserved cysteine through the conserved F or W. D genes are given only for firm matches. Clone size appears in some rows only: once, few, many, or a class for an expanded clone.

size: NA; V: TRBV3-1/TRBV3-2; J: TRBJ2-2; D: TRBD1; CDR3: CASSPRLSGTGNTGELFF; DNA: TGTGCCAGCAGCCCCCGTCTTTCCGGGACAGGGAACACCGGGGAGCTGTTTTTT
size: NA; V: TRBV28; J: TRBJ1-4; D: TRBD1; CDR3: CASSPAGTDEKLFF; DNA: TGTGCCAGCAGCCCCGCCGGGACAGATGAAAAACTGTTTTTT
size: few; V: TRBV27; J: TRBJ2-1; D: TRBD2; CDR3: CASSFGTSWAFEQFF; DNA: TGTGCCAGCAGTTTTGGGACTAGCTGGGCCTTTGAGCAGTTCTTC
size: NA; V: TRBV4-1; J: TRBJ2-3; D: NA; CDR3: CASSQRESDTQYF; DNA: TGCGCCAGCAGCCAGCGGGAATCAGATACGCAGTATTTT
size: NA; V: TRBV28; J: TRBJ1-4; D: NA; CDR3: CASSLWGREVEKLFF; DNA: TGTGCCAGCAGTTTATGGGGCAGGGAGGTTGAAAAACTGTTTTTT
size: NA; V: TRBV6-2/TRBV6-3; J: TRBJ1-1; D: NA; CDR3: CASSKRQNTEAFF; DNA: TGTGCCAGCAGTAAGCGGCAAAACACTGAAGCTTTCTTT
size: NA; V: TRBV25-1; J: TRBJ1-3; D: NA; CDR3: CASSVPAGHTAGNTIYF; DNA: TGTGCCAGCAGTGTCCCCGCTGGACATACGGCTGGAAACACCATATATTTT
size: NA; V: TRBV5-1; J: TRBJ2-7; D: TRBD2; CDR3: CASSLSELAGSYEQYF; DNA: TGCGCCAGCAGCTTAAGCGAGTTAGCGGGCTCCTACGAGCAGTACTTC
size: NA; V: TRBV7-3; J: TRBJ1-3; D: NA; CDR3: CASSQGPGGNTIYF; DNA: TGTGCCAGCAGCCAGGGCCCAGGGGGAAACACCATATATTTT
size: NA; V: TRBV1; J: TRBJ1-5; D: NA; CDR3: CTSSPSAGQSNQPQHF; DNA: TGCACCAGCAGTCCGAGTGCGGGACAGTCCAATCAGCCCCAGCATTTT
size: once; V: TRBV5-4; J: TRBJ2-7; D: TRBD1; CDR3: CASSSGTGDYYEQYF; DNA: TGTGCCAGCAGCTCAGGGACAGGGGACTACTACGAGCAGTACTTC
size: few; V: TRBV28; J: TRBJ1-3; D: NA; CDR3: CASSLFVGSADPSGNTIYF; DNA: TGTGCCAGCAGTTTATTTGTGGGGAGTGCAGACCCCTCTGGAAACACCATATATTTT
size: NA; V: TRBV10-3; J: TRBJ2-1; D: TRBD2; CDR3: CAISEAAGEYNEQFF; DNA: TGTGCCATCAGTGAGGCAGCGGGGGAGTACAATGAGCAGTTCTTC
size: NA; V: TRBV7-9; J: TRBJ1-2; D: NA; CDR3: CASSLAVAEYYGYTF; DNA: TGTGCCAGCAGCTTAGCAGTAGCAGAGTACTATGGCTACACCTTC
size: NA; V: TRBV6-6; J: TRBJ1-1; D: NA; CDR3: CASSYEGSTEAFF; DNA: TGTGCCAGCAGTTACGAGGGCAGCACTGAAGCTTTCTTT
size: few; V: TRBV28; J: TRBJ2-6; D: NA; CDR3: CASSLDSFSGANVLTF; DNA: TGTGCCAGCAGTTTAGACAGCTTCTCTGGGGCCAACGTCCTGACTTTC
size: NA; V: TRBV3-1/TRBV3-2; J: TRBJ1-5; D: TRBD1; CDR3: CASSQQGQGNQPQHF; DNA: TGTGCCAGCAGCCAACAGGGACAGGGCAATCAGCCCCAGCATTTT